A selection of T cell receptor beta chains follows, all from one sample in a study of blood T cell repertoires in COVID-19. Sequenced by immunoSEQ multiplex PCR; TCRdb stores in-frame clones only, minus some. This table has roughly 210,000 clones, roughly 91% appearing once. The sample taken for sequencing was PBMCs or T cells enriched from blood (not recorded which). These receptors all come from a man aged 25 to 45 in a cohort exposed to, infected with or recovered from COVID-19 (not recorded which). The CDR3 runs from the conserved cysteine through the conserved F or W. Fields, in order: clone size, J gene, D gene, V gene, CDR3 DNA, CDR3 protein. The D gene is left open where the match is weak. For some rows the clone size is stated as once, few or many, or as a class when expanded; others skip it.

few | TRBJ2-1 | TRBD1 | TRBV6-5 | TGTGCCAGCAGCCTGGGACAGTACTACAATGAGCAGTTCTTC | CASSLGQYYNEQFF
. | TRBJ2-1 | TRBD2 | TRBV5-1 | TGCGCCAGCAGCTTGTCCGGGACTAGCGGGAGCGATGAGCAGTTCTTC | CASSLSGTSGSDEQFF
. | TRBJ2-7 | . | TRBV5-6 | TGTGCCAGCACGTCGGGATTTATATACGAGCAGTACTTC | CASTSGFIYEQYF
. | TRBJ2-1 | TRBD2 | TRBV19 | TGTGCCAGTAGTGCGCGGAGCGGGAGGTATACCTACAATGAGCAGTTCTTC | CASSARSGRYTYNEQFF
few | TRBJ1-3 | . | TRBV6-5 | TGTGCCAGCAGTTACTCAGCCGGGTCTGGAAACACCATATATTTT | CASSYSAGSGNTIYF
. | TRBJ2-3 | . | TRBV20-1 | TGCAGTGCTACTGATCAGACAGATACGCAGTATTTT | CSATDQTDTQYF
. | TRBJ2-7 | . | TRBV7-9 | TGTGCCAGCAGCTCCGAGATTCGGGGGCAGTACTTC | CASSSEIRGQYF
. | TRBJ2-7 | TRBD2 | TRBV27 | TGTGCCAGCAGTTTTACGACTAGCGGCCTATACGAGCAGTACTTC | CASSFTTSGLYEQYF
. | TRBJ1-3 | . | TRBV5-1 | TGCGCCAGCAGCTTGGACCCGGTGAGGGGGACCGGAGGAAACACCATATATTTT | CASSLDPVRGTGGNTIYF
once | TRBJ2-5 | . | TRBV11-3 | TGTGCCAGCATGCAGGGGTGGCCCCAAGAGACCCAGTACTTC | CASMQGWPQETQYF
. | TRBJ1-2 | TRBD1 | TRBV7-9 | TGTGCCAGCAGCGGAAGGGACAGGGTGGGCTACACCTTC | CASSGRDRVGYTF
. | TRBJ1-5 | . | TRBV18 | TGTGCCAGCTCACCGAGTACGAGGGGCAATCAGCCCCAGCATTTT | CASSPSTRGNQPQHF
. | TRBJ2-1 | TRBD1 | TRBV25-1 | TGTGCCAGCAGTGGTACCGGGACAGGGTATTCGTACAATGAGCAGTTCTTC | CASSGTGTGYSYNEQFF
once | TRBJ2-7 | TRBD2 | TRBV19 | TGTGCCAGTAGTAGGACTAGCGCCTCCTACGAGCAGTACTTC | CASSRTSASYEQYF
. | TRBJ1-4 | . | TRBV5-5 | TGTGCCAGCAGCCCATCCCGCAGCGTGGCAACTAATGAAAAACTGTTTTTT | CASSPSRSVATNEKLFF
once | TRBJ1-1 | . | TRBV21-1 | TGTGCCAGCAGCAAAGTCCTAATTGACAGGCTTAAGGACACTGAAGCTTTCTTT | CASSKVLIDRLKDTEAFF
. | TRBJ2-1 | TRBD1 | TRBV10-3 | TGTGCCATCAGTGAGTACGGACAGGGCCGTAGGGATGAGCAGTTCTTC | CAISEYGQGRRDEQFF
. | TRBJ1-5 | TRBD1 | TRBV27 | TGTGCCAGCAGTTTCGGGACAGGCAATCAGCCCCAGCATTTT | CASSFGTGNQPQHF
. | TRBJ1-1 | TRBD1 | TRBV7-9 | TGTGCCAGCAGCTTAGGGGACAGGGGGAATCGAGCTTTCTTT | CASSLGDRGNRAFF
. | TRBJ2-3 | TRBD1 | TRBV28 | TGTGCCAGCAGTTCGCCGAGGACAGGGGGCGCAGATACGCAGTATTTT | CASSSPRTGGADTQYF
. | TRBJ1-4 | TRBD1 | TRBV28 | TGTGCCAGTGGGCTCGGGACAGCGGAAAAACTGTTTTTT | CASGLGTAEKLFF